A selection of T cell receptor beta chains follows, all from one sample in a study of shared clonotypes between healthy human individuals. Using immunoSEQ multiplex PCR, the repertoire was profiled, and TCRdb retains in-frame clones only, with some absent. The sample records a few million clones, approximately 92% being singletons. The sequencing sample was made of naive CD4+ T cells sorted from blood. The receptors here all came from a man between 18 and 35 years old in good health. Both conserved end residues are part of each CDR3. A D gene is named only where the DNA matches it firmly. Clone size is shown for a subset of rows, as once, few, many or a class of expanded clone.

clone_size | j_call | d_call | v_call | cdr3_aa | cdr3_nt
. | TRBJ2-1 | . | TRBV19 | CAGSIGVNEQFF | TGTGCCGGTAGTATAGGCGTGAATGAGCAGTTCTTC
once | TRBJ2-2 | . | TRBV30 | CAWSVLGLTGELFF | TGTGCCTGGAGTGTATTGGGGTTAACCGGGGAGCTGTTTTTT
. | TRBJ1-6 | TRBD1 | TRBV6-1 | CATRQGQGDSSPLHF | TGTGCCACCCGACAGGGACAGGGGGATTCTTCACCCCTCCACTTT
. | TRBJ1-1 | TRBD1 | TRBV6-1 | CASSEQGQATEAFF | TGTGCCAGCAGTGAACAGGGACAGGCGACTGAAGCTTTCTTT
. | TRBJ2-7 | TRBD2 | TRBV7-9 | CASSLGGLAYEQYF | TGTGCCAGCAGCTTAGGGGGACTAGCGTACGAGCAGTACTTC
. | TRBJ2-2 | . | TRBV9 | CASSVYGVANTGELFF | TGTGCCAGCAGCGTATATGGTGTCGCGAACACCGGGGAGCTGTTTTTT
. | TRBJ2-7 | TRBD2 | TRBV27 | CASSLQTSGSYEQYF | TGTGCCAGCAGTTTACAGACTAGCGGGAGCTACGAGCAGTACTTC
. | TRBJ1-2 | . | TRBV29-1 | CSVEGSRANGYTF | TGCAGCGTTGAAGGGTCTCGAGCGAACGGCTACACCTTC
few | TRBJ1-5 | TRBD1 | TRBV6-5 | CASSRGQGGQPQHF | TGTGCCAGCAGCCGGGGACAGGGCGGTCAGCCCCAGCATTTT
. | TRBJ2-1 | TRBD1 | TRBV18 | CASSAGTGEYNEQFF | TGTGCCAGCTCAGCCGGGACAGGGGAATACAATGAGCAGTTCTTC
. | TRBJ2-1 | TRBD2 | TRBV11-1 | CASSLAGSGGANEQFF | TGTGCCAGCAGCTTAGCAGGCAGCGGGGGGGCCAATGAGCAGTTCTTC
. | TRBJ2-1 | . | TRBV7-2 | CASSLVGSYNEQFF | TGTGCCAGCAGCTTAGTGGGCTCCTACAATGAGCAGTTCTTC
. | TRBJ1-6 | . | TRBV5-1 | CASSLLVGTDNSPLHF | TGCGCCAGCAGCTTACTCGTGGGCACTGACAATTCACCCCTCCACTTT
. | TRBJ2-7 | . | TRBV2 | CAGALNYEQYF | TGTGCCGGAGCCCTCAACTACGAGCAGTACTTC